This is a list of T cell receptor beta chains from one sample in a study of blood T cell repertoires in COVID-19. Data came from immunoSEQ multiplex PCR; TCRdb stores just in-frame clones and leaves some out. The table records some 200,000 clones, around four fifths of them present only once. Sequenced sample: peripheral blood. The origin of the receptors is a woman of 80 years or more with active or convalescent COVID-19. CDR3s include the opening cysteine and the closing phenylalanine or tryptophan.

v_call,j_call,cdr3_aa
TRBV3-1/TRBV3-2,TRBJ2-7,CASSQYKYYEQYF
TRBV7-2,TRBJ1-2,CASSAGVTNYGYTF
TRBV11-3,TRBJ2-6,CASSPGSSGANVLTF
TRBV15,TRBJ1-1,CATSRVVRTEAFF
TRBV15,TRBJ1-2,CATSLGQGRYGYTF
TRBV6-5,TRBJ1-5,CASSRDRADQPQHF
TRBV5-6,TRBJ2-2,CASSVGTGDTGELFF
TRBV2,TRBJ2-1,CASSAQGNEQFF
TRBV20-1,TRBJ2-5,CSASSGLETQYF
TRBV6-2/TRBV6-3,TRBJ2-2,CASSYTSGGANTGELFF
TRBV28,TRBJ1-5,CASSPGTELYSNQPQHF
TRBV6-2/TRBV6-3,TRBJ1-1,CASSKRTAGSATPEAFF
TRBV29-1,TRBJ1-1,CSVEDPRGTEAFF
TRBV7-2,TRBJ1-4,CASSTLTGMNEKLFF
TRBV5-1,TRBJ1-1,CASTDSGTEAFF
TRBV5-1,TRBJ2-5,CASSLPGEETQYF
TRBV19,TRBJ1-1,CASSGGDTEAFF
TRBV6-6,TRBJ2-1,CATQGHGEQYEQFF
TRBV3-1/TRBV3-2,TRBJ1-1,CASSQNCPPESTEAFF
TRBV14,TRBJ1-1,CASSTGQGTEAFF
TRBV7-2,TRBJ2-7,CASSLAGGRRQGVGEQYF
TRBV4-3,TRBJ2-5,CASSQDAAGGPGGLETQYF
TRBV19,TRBJ1-2,CASSIGLVGHNGYTF
TRBV5-1,TRBJ2-5,CASSWTGGAETQYF
TRBV3-1/TRBV3-2,TRBJ2-5,CASSLGLRGETQYF
TRBV30,TRBJ1-5,CAWSSRTGDQPQHF
TRBV30,TRBJ2-1,CAWTLLAGGFNEQFF
TRBV11-3,TRBJ1-1,CASSSAGGNTEAFF
TRBV7-2,TRBJ2-5,CASSLVGTSGSSETQYF
TRBV7-2,TRBJ2-7,CASSPGLAAYEQYF
TRBV5-6,TRBJ2-7,CASSFGRTGGLEQYF
TRBV19,TRBJ2-7,CASSILAGNYEQYF
TRBV10-3,TRBJ2-2,CATGQGAGGELFF
TRBV29-1,TRBJ1-2,CSVGMGGLDGYTF
TRBV19,TRBJ2-4,CASRSRVEAKNIQYF
TRBV10-1,TRBJ1-2,CASSESRGQGAYGYTF
TRBV7-3,TRBJ2-3,CASSLSLTDTQYF
TRBV29-1,TRBJ2-3,CSVVDSEDTQYF
TRBV7-2,TRBJ1-6,CASSLVPGGLNSPLHF
TRBV2,TRBJ2-7,CASRENTGYSYEQYF
TRBV10-3,TRBJ2-2,CAIREETSIGELFF
TRBV19,TRBJ1-1,CASRPGGRSTEAFF